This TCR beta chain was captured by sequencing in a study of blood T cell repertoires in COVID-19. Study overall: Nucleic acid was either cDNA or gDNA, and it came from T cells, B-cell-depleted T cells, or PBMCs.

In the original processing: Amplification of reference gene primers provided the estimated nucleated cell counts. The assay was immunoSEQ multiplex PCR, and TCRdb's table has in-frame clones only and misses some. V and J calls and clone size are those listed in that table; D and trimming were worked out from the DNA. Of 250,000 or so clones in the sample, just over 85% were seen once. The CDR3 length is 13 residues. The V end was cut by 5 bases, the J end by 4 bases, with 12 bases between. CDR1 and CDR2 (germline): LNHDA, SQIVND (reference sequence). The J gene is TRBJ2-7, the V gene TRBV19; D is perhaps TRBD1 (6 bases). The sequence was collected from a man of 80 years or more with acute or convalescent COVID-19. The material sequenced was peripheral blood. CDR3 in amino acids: CASSAGEIYEQYF. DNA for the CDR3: TGTGCCAGTAGTGCAGGGGAGATATACGAGCAGTACTTC.